Sequencing of this T cell receptor beta chain was carried out in a study of read filtering for tumor transcriptome and immune sequencing. Study-wide context: Revised staging placed roughly eight patients in R-ISS I, about 15 in II, more than 5 in III.

This library used roughly 430 ng RNA and molecular barcoded adaptors spanning alpha/delta and beta/gamma chains. MiXCR, run by TCRdb on the reads, gives a single entry per CDR3 protein. Altogether over 50,000 distinct CDR3 sequences are present, approximately 19% being singletons, with the ten largest covering roughly a tenth. This clonotype has a count of ten or more. Unmatched junction bases numbered 5, after V lost 4 bases and J lost 0 bases. In germline, CDR1 is SGHDT, CDR2 YYEEEE. The CDR3 spans 15 residues. This clonotype was sampled from a donor at least 40 years old with multiple myeloma. Sample: a population of CD138-negative cells sorted from bone marrow. V gene TRBV5-6 combines with J gene TRBJ2-5; 8 bases agree with TRBD1. Written as DNA, the CDR3 is TGTGCCAGCAGCATGGGGACAGGACACCAAGAGACCCAGTACTTC. Amino acids: CASSMGTGHQETQYF.